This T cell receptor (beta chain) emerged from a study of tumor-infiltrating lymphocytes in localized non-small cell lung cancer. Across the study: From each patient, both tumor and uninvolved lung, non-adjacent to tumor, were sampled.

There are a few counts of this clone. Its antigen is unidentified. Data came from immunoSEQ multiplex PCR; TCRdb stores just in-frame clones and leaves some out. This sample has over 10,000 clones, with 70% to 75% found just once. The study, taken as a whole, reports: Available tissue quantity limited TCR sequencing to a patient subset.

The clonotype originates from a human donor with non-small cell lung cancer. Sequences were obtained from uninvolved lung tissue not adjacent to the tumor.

CDR3 nucleotide sequence: TGCAGTGCCCCATTCCCAGATACGCAGTATTTT. Encoded protein: CSAPFPDTQYF. The chain combines TRBV20-1 with TRBJ2-3; D remains unclear. CDR3 length: 11 amino acids. V dropped 6 bases and J dropped 4 bases, with 8 bases sitting between them. In germline, CDR1 is DFQATT, CDR2 SNEGSKA (reference sequence).